These 5 T cell receptor beta chains share one sample of origin, sequenced in a study of T cell responses to AZD1222 COVID-19 vaccine. Sequencing was performed with immunoSEQ multiplex PCR; in TCRdb, only in-frame clones are kept and a portion is missing. The sample includes about 150,000 clones, 87% of them seen just once. The specimen was peripheral blood, collected 28 days after the second AZD1222 dose. The receptors here all came from an adult who received the AZD1222 COVID-19 vaccine.

V usage is TRBV7-9 and J usage is TRBJ2-1; 11 nucleotides agree with TRBD2. Germline loops: CDR1 SEHNR, CDR2 FQNEAQ (reference sequence). The CDR3 runs to 13 residues. With 6 bases clipped from V and 9 bases from J, the junction kept 4 bases outside the gene matches. CDR3 sequence: CASSSLAGVEQFF. Written as DNA, the CDR3 is TGTGCCAGCAGTTCACTAGCGGGAGTTGAGCAGTTCTTC.

The V call is TRBV27, the J call TRBJ1-6; 7 bases line up with TRBD1. Per the germline V gene, CDR1 is MNHEY and CDR2 is SMNVEV (reference sequence). The CDR3 has 13 amino acids. After removal of 3 bases from V and 9 bases from J, the junction contained 2 bases not matched to a gene. The CDR3 spells CASSLTGFSPLHF. The CDR3 region has the DNA TGTGCCAGCAGTTTGACAGGGTTTTCACCCCTCCACTTT.

The chain uses TRBV6-2 or TRBV6-3 and TRBJ2-7; 11 nucleotides match TRBD2. The CDR3 is 17 amino acids. CDR1 MNHEY and CDR2 SVGEGT come from the germline V gene. V shed 3 bases and J 1 base; nucleotides not matched to a gene: 8. The CDR3 DNA follows: TGTGCCAGCAGTTATTATCTAGGGACTAGCGGATCCTACGAGCAGTACTTC. This encodes CASSYYLGTSGSYEQYF.

The chain links TRBV18 to TRBJ1-5; D possibly corresponds to TRBD1 (6 bases). The CDR3 is 13 amino acids. The V gene lost 8 bases and the J gene lost 1 base, with 9 bases spanning the gap. Germline V lookup: CDR1 KGHSH, CDR2 LQKENI. CDR3 region: CASTGQSNQPQHF. CDR3 DNA: TGTGCCAGCACCGGACAGAGCAATCAGCCCCAGCATTTT.

The genes are TRBV28 and TRBJ1-1; 8 bases are a match to TRBD1. This CDR3 contains 15 residues. CDR1 is MDHEN, CDR2 SYDVKM, per germline. V gave up 6 bases and J gave up 4 bases; unmatched junction bases: 10. The CDR3 bases are TGTGCCAGCAGAAAGGGACAGGTAAAGGTCACTGAAGCTTTCTTT. Residues: CASRKGQVKVTEAFF.